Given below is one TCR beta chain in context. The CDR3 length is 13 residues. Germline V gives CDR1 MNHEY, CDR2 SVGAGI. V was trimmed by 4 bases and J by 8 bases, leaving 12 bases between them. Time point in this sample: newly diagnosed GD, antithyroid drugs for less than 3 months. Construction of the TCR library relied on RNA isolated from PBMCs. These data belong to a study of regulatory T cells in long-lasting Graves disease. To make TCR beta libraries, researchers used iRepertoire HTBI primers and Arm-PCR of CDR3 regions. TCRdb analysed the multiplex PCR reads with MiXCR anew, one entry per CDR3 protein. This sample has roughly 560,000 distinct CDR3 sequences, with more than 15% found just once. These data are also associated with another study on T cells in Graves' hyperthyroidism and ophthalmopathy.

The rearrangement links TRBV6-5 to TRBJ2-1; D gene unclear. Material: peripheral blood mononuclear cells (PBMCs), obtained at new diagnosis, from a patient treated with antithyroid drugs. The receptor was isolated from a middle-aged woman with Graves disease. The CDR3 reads CASSLETHHEQFF. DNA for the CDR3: TGTGCCAGCAGTTTAGAGACTCACCATGAGCAGTTCTTC.